The rows below give T cell receptor beta chains drawn from one sample of a study of vaccination effects on CD4 cells after COVID-19. The protocol was immunoSEQ multiplex PCR, while the TCRdb copy is restricted to in-frame clones and leaves out a portion. The table has tens of thousands of clones, about 70% seen once; the top ten hold just under 3%. No antigens are known for them. The input for sequencing was CD4+ T cells from PBMCs cultured with HCoV-NL63 spike peptides, taken before COVID-19 vaccination. These receptors were collected from a human donor who received a COVID-19 vaccine. Both conserved end residues are trimmed from each CDR3.

V	J	CDR3
TRBV7-2	TRBJ2-3	ASSQGQGYFTQY
TRBV29-1	TRBJ1-6	SLEWGRNKSSYNSPLH
TRBV5-5	TRBJ1-2	ASSLVDRAPYGYT
TRBV5-6	TRBJ2-3	ASSLGITDTQY
TRBV19	TRBJ2-2	ASSPGGGERTGELF
TRBV6-1	TRBJ2-2	ASSDRGRTGELF
TRBV5-1	TRBJ1-2	ASSSGQGNYGYT
TRBV12-5	TRBJ2-6	ASGFSGANVLT
TRBV7-7	TRBJ1-1	ASSLGGAGTEAF
TRBV10-1	TRBJ2-2	ASSRGTGELF
TRBV7-8	TRBJ1-4	ASSGGVPDEKLF
TRBV6-5	TRBJ1-1	ASSTMTGATEAF
TRBV19	TRBJ2-1	ASTESGGPQF
TRBV4-1	TRBJ1-4	ASSQVAGGGEKLF
TRBV12-3/TRBV12-4	TRBJ1-1	ASSLKGAAF
TRBV28	TRBJ1-5	ASSWSEGTNQPQH
TRBV3-1/TRBV3-2	TRBJ2-5	ASSSRASGGAAETQY
TRBV29-1	TRBJ1-2	SVAPDTVYGYT
TRBV11-3	TRBJ2-1	ASSLGWIQGDVDYNEQF
TRBV28	TRBJ2-1	ASSLVYNEQF
TRBV7-6	TRBJ1-2	ASSSRDGRASGYT
TRBV30	TRBJ1-2	AWNGYRVHYGYT
TRBV11-3	TRBJ1-1	ASSFTSGSAGGENTEAF
TRBV4-1	TRBJ1-6	ASSQDNSPLH